This T cell receptor (beta chain) stems from a study of blood T cell repertoires in COVID-19. Clones were sequenced by immunoSEQ multiplex PCR, and TCRdb holds only the in-frame ones, with some missing. The table has roughly 180,000 clones, around 85% seen once. With respect to this clone: An end of the junction does not agree with germline; a read error may underlie this.

CDR3 size: 15 residues. Germline CDR1 and CDR2: SGHAT and FQNNGV. This chain connects TRBV11-2 to TRBJ1-6; 9 nucleotides line up with TRBD1. The sequenced sample was peripheral blood. This clonotype was obtained from a man at least 80 years old with COVID-19, enrolled during active disease. CDR3 bases: TGTGCCAGCAGCTTAGAAGGGACAGGGTATTCGCCCCTCCACTTT. Translated: CASSLEGTGYSPLHF.